This TCR beta chain stems from a study of T cells in Graves' hyperthyroidism and ophthalmopathy. The CDR3 is 16 residues long. V lost 0 bases and J lost 2; bases outside the gene matches: 6. CDR1 and CDR2 from the germline V gene are LGHDT and YNNKEL (reference sequence). Amplification of TCR beta CDR3 regions used RNA as the template. The HTBI primer set was used in a first-round RT-PCR of the TCR CDR3. TCRdb re-called the multiplex PCR reads through MiXCR, storing one row per CDR3 protein. The table has approximately 400,000 distinct CDR3 sequences, around a sixth seen once. Graves' hyperthyroidism without ophthalmopathy progression within 18 months was termed stable. Exclusion of a patient resulted from uncontrolled infection, other autoimmune disease, pregnancy or lactation. The sample holds many counts of this clonotype.

The origin of this receptor is a woman younger than 30 with Graves' hyperthyroidism. The gene calls are TRBV3-1 and TRBJ2-5, with 7 bases lining up with TRBD1. Sequenced input: blood. CDR3 bases: TGTGCCAGCAGCCAAGATTGGACAGGAGCGCAAGAGACCCAGTACTTC. Residues: CASSQDWTGAQETQYF.